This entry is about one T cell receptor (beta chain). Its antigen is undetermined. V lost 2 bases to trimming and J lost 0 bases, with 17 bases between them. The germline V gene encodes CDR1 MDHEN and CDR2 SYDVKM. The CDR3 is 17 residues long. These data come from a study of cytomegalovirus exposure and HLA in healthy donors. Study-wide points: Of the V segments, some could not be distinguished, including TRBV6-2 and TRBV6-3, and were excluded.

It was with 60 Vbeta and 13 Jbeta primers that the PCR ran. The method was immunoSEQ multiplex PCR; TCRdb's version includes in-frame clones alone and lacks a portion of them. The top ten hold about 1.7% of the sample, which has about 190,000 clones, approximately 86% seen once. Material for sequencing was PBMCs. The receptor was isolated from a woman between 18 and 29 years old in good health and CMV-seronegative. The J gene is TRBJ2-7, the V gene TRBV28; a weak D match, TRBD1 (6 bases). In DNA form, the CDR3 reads TGTGCCAGCAGTTTAAAAAAGGACAGCCAGACCTCCTACGAGCAGTACTTC. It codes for CASSLKKDSQTSYEQYF.